This paragraph reports one T cell receptor (beta chain). The antigen remains unidentified. The unexposed donors gave CD4+ T cells in about 2011-2018, prior to COVID-19. After roughly 9 days of culture, CD4+ T cells were isolated. This sample was included in a study of CD4 T cells in relation to SARS-CoV-2 and coronaviruses. The overall study: Shared crossreactive spike epitopes were mapped to their HLA restriction.

Broader study findings: In around 67% of donors, memory CD4+ clonotypes crossrecognized SARS-CoV-2 and at least one common cold coronavirus spike.

This table comes from immunoSEQ multiplex PCR, and its TCRdb copy is limited to in-frame clones, with some not included. The table has about 29,000 clones, 60% to 80% seen once. The sample taken for sequencing was CD4+ T cells from PBMCs, cultured in vitro. The clonotype comes from a human donor in good health.

The CDR3 sequence is CASSNALGTEQYF. The CDR3 DNA reads TGTGCCAGTTCAAACGCTCTGGGCACCGAGCAGTACTTC. The chain joins TRBV2 to TRBJ2-7; D not resolved. This CDR3 region has 13 residues. Germline CDR1 is SNHLY and CDR2 is FYNNEI. Trimming removed 9 bases at V and 6 bases at J, with 18 bases between.